Below, 14 T cell receptor beta chains from the same sample are listed, as sequenced in a study of T cell responses to AZD1222 COVID-19 vaccine. TCRdb's table, derived via immunoSEQ multiplex PCR, lists solely in-frame clones and lacks some. The sample includes roughly 100,000 clones, 88% of them seen just once. Specimen: peripheral blood, collected on day 0 of AZD1222 vaccination. These receptors came from an adult in good health.

The genes are TRBV7-9 and TRBJ1-2; D is unresolved. Germline CDR1 reads SEHNR; CDR2 reads FQNEAQ (reference sequence). The CDR3 length is 14 residues. V shed 1 base and J shed 4 bases, with 10 bases lying between them. In DNA form, the CDR3 reads TGTGCCAGCAGCTTAGGTCAGATAAGCTATGGCTACACCTTC. Amino acid sequence: CASSLGQISYGYTF.

The chain employs TRBV18 and TRBJ2-7; D gene ambiguous. V lost 3 bases, J lost 6 bases, and 12 bases lay in between. Looked up from germline, CDR1 is KGHSH and CDR2 is LQKENI. The CDR3 spans 13 residues. CDR3 loop: CASSPTERAEQYF. DNA of the CDR3: TGTGCCAGCTCACCCACTGAAAGAGCCGAGCAGTACTTC.

The chain links TRBV3-1 (or the pseudogene TRBV3-2) to TRBJ2-1; D may correspond to TRBD1 or TRBD2 (5 bases each). V lost 3 bases and J 6 bases, leaving 9 bases between the germline ends. The CDR3 is 13 amino acids. Germline CDR1 reads LGHDT; CDR2 reads YNNKEL (reference sequence). CDR3 DNA: TGTGCCAGCAGCCATGGGGGTCCCAATGAGCAGTTCTTC. Protein sequence: CASSHGGPNEQFF.

The chain couples TRBV3-1 (or the pseudogene TRBV3-2) to TRBJ1-3; no clear D. CDR3 length: 16 amino acids. Germline V gene lookup returns CDR1 LGHDT and CDR2 YNNKEL (reference sequence). V was trimmed by 1 base and J by 0 bases, leaving 10 bases between them. CDR3 DNA sequence: TGTGCCAGCAGCCAAGGAGGCTTGAGCTCTGGAAACACCATATATTTT. Protein: CASSQGGLSSGNTIYF.

The chain uses TRBV5-4 and TRBJ1-6; 10 bases are shared with TRBD1. Germline assignment: CDR1 SGHNT and CDR2 YYREEE (reference sequence). The CDR3 sequence is 18 residues long. Trimming cost V 0 bases and J 0 bases; bases outside gene matches: 3. The CDR3 here is CASSLAGTGVSYNSPLHF. Here the CDR3 DNA reads TGTGCCAGCAGCTTGGCTGGGACAGGGGTCTCCTATAATTCACCCCTCCACTTT.

This sequence joins TRBV28 and TRBJ1-5; D is ambiguous. Per the germline V gene, CDR1 is MDHEN and CDR2 is SYDVKM. The CDR3 sequence is 14 residues long. V dropped 4 bases and J dropped 2 bases, with 9 bases sitting between them. CDR3 in amino acids: CASSSGVGNQPQHF. CDR3 in DNA: TGTGCCAGCAGTTCAGGTGTGGGCAATCAGCCCCAGCATTTT.

The V gene is TRBV15, the J gene TRBJ1-2; D call uncertain. V lost 4 bases to trimming and J lost 8 bases, with 11 bases between them. CDR1 is LNHNV and CDR2 is YYDKDF in the germline V gene (reference sequence). The CDR3 totals 12 residues. The CDR3 loop reads CATSIPPGGYTF. The DNA for the CDR3 is TGTGCCACCAGCATCCCCCCTGGGGGCTACACCTTC.

The genes are TRBV19 and TRBJ1-4; D is unclear. Trimming pared 0 bases from V and 8 bases from J, leaving 10 bases between. The germline gives CDR1 LNHDA, CDR2 SQIVND (reference sequence). This CDR3 is built from 14 residues. The CDR3 DNA is TGTGCCAGTAGTATAGAGAAAGGCAGAGAAAAACTGTTTTTT. Translation gives CASSIEKGREKLFF.

V and J are TRBV3-1 (or the pseudogene TRBV3-2) and TRBJ2-5; D possibly corresponds to TRBD2 (7 bases). V was cut by 1 base and J by 5 bases, with 17 bases left in between. The CDR3 is made up of 16 amino acids. Germline-derived CDR1 and CDR2 are LGHDT and YNNKEL (reference sequence). The CDR3 spells CASSQVGGGVYETQYF. The DNA for the CDR3 is TGTGCCAGCAGCCAAGTGGGAGGGGGAGTCTACGAGACCCAGTACTTC.

The V and J genes are TRBV19 and TRBJ2-5; TRBD2 is a possible D gene (6 bases). Germline V gene lookup returns CDR1 LNHDA and CDR2 SQIVND (reference sequence). V lost 5 bases and J 4 bases, leaving 11 bases between the germline ends. The CDR3 is made up of 13 amino acids. The CDR3 DNA sequence: TGTGCCAGTAGTTTCAACGGGGGAGAGACCCAGTACTTC. Encoded protein: CASSFNGGETQYF.

The CDR3 here is CASSTQGALSNTIYF. For the CDR3, the DNA is TGTGCCAGCAGTACACAGGGGGCTTTGAGTAACACCATATATTTT. The chain uses TRBV2 and TRBJ1-3; 9 nucleotides line up with TRBD1. V lost 5 bases, J lost 7 bases, and 9 bases stayed unmatched. CDR1 SNHLY and CDR2 FYNNEI come from the germline V gene. The CDR3 sequence is 15 residues long.

The chain recombines TRBV7-9 with TRBJ1-2; possible D gene TRBD1, 6 bases. The CDR3 length is 16 residues. Germline V gene lookup returns CDR1 SEHNR and CDR2 FQNEAQ (reference sequence). V lost 0 bases to trimming and J lost 0 bases, with 11 bases between them. CDR3 in DNA: TGTGCCAGCAGCTTAGCTGTCGGGGGCTCTAACTATGGCTACACCTTC. This translates into CASSLAVGGSNYGYTF.

CDR3 nucleotides: TGTGCCAGCAGCACACGGGGGGAAGAGACCCAGTACTTC. Its protein product is CASSTRGEETQYF. The J gene is TRBJ2-5, the V gene TRBV3-1 (or the pseudogene TRBV3-2); 7 bases fit TRBD2. This CDR3 spans 13 amino acids. The junction had 3 bases not matched to a gene; V was cut back by 5 bases and J by 3 bases. CDR1 and CDR2 (germline): LGHDT, YNNKEL (reference sequence).

V gene TRBV14 combines with J gene TRBJ2-7; 11 positions agree with TRBD1. This CDR3 spans 15 amino acids. The germline V gene has CDR1 SGHDN and CDR2 FVKESK. The ends lost 4 bases at V and 6 bases at J; junction bases unmatched: 8. Here the CDR3 DNA reads TGTGCCAGCAGCCCCTGGACAGGGGGCGTTGGCGAGCAGTACTTC. Residues: CASSPWTGGVGEQYF. The whole variable domain, remainder taken from reference TRBV14 and TRBJ2-7, is EAGVTQFPSHSVIEKGQTVTLRCDPISGHDNLYWYRRVMGKEIKFLLHFVKESKQDESGMPNNRFLAERTGGTYSTLKVQPAELEDSGVYFCASSPWTGGVGEQYFGPGTRLTVT.